These 10 T cell receptor beta chains originate from one sample sequenced in a study of blood T cell repertoires in COVID-19. The protocol was immunoSEQ multiplex PCR, while the TCRdb copy is restricted to in-frame clones and leaves out a portion. This table holds 390,000 or so clones, 83% found once. Sequenced material: PBMCs or T cells enriched from blood (not recorded which). The receptors here all came from a woman aged 50 to 65 who had recovered from COVID-19.

The chain combines TRBV6-2 or TRBV6-3 with TRBJ1-5; tentative D call: TRBD1 (5 bases). CDR3 length equals 13 residues. Trimming left V 3 bases short and J 9 bases short, with 12 bases between. The germline gives CDR1 MNHEY, CDR2 SVGEGT. CDR3 amino acids: CASSYRGAGPQHF. DNA of the CDR3: TGTGCCAGCAGTTATCGCGGGGCGGGGCCCCAGCATTTT.

The chain couples TRBV4-2 to TRBJ1-1; D uncertain. The V and J ends lost 1 base and 7 bases respectively, with 13 bases between them. Germline-derived CDR1 and CDR2 are LGHNA and YNFKEQ. There are 14 residues in the CDR3. The CDR3 is CASSQGWQAGEAFF. As DNA, the CDR3 is TGTGCCAGCAGCCAAGGATGGCAGGCCGGTGAAGCTTTCTTT.

The chain couples TRBV5-4 to TRBJ2-5; 12 bases line up with TRBD2. Germline trimming cut 4 bases from V and 5 bases from J; bases unmatched to any gene: 9. This CDR3 comprises 16 residues. Germline values: CDR1 SGHNT, CDR2 YYREEE (reference sequence). This CDR3 is CASSVALAGGQETQYF. CDR3 coding DNA: TGTGCCAGCAGCGTAGCACTAGCGGGGGGTCAGGAGACCCAGTACTTC.

V is TRBV30 and J is TRBJ2-1; 7 positions agree with TRBD1. Trimming took 4 bases from V and 2 from J; bases not matched to a gene: 5. This CDR3 region has 14 residues. Per the germline V gene, CDR1 is GTSNPN and CDR2 is SVGIG (reference sequence). CDR3 sequence: CAWKGTETYNEQFF. CDR3 nucleotides: TGTGCCTGGAAAGGGACAGAGACCTACAATGAGCAGTTCTTC. Using reference TRBV30 and TRBJ2-1 for the parts outside the CDR3, the full variable domain is SQTIHQWPATLVQPVGSPLSLECTVEGTSNPNLYWYRQAAGRGLQLLFYSVGIGQISSEVPQNLSASRPQDRQFILSSKKLLLSDSGFYLCAWKGTETYNEQFFGPGTRLTVL.

This chain links TRBV27 with TRBJ2-5, with TRBD1 matching over 7 bases. The V segment lost 10 bases and the J segment 2 bases; nucleotides outside the gene matches: 4. In germline, CDR1 is MNHEY, CDR2 SMNVEV (reference sequence). This CDR3 comprises 12 residues. CDR3 sequence (DNA): TGTGCCACCGGACAGGATCAAGAGACCCAGTACTTC. Translation gives CATGQDQETQYF.

The chain recombines TRBV19 with TRBJ1-1; D unresolved. There are 15 residues in the CDR3. The V and J ends lost 4 bases and 0 bases respectively, with 12 bases between them. CDR1 is LNHDA and CDR2 is SQIVND in the germline V gene (reference sequence). The CDR3: CASSTYRTVNTEAFF. The DNA of the CDR3 is TGTGCCAGTAGTACCTATCGCACAGTGAACACTGAAGCTTTCTTT.

A single count supports this clone. This chain links TRBV19 with TRBJ2-1, with 9 bases fitting TRBD2. Germline loops: CDR1 LNHDA, CDR2 SQIVND (reference sequence). This CDR3 has 14 residues. After removal of 5 bases from V and 9 bases from J, the junction contained 8 bases not matched to a gene. Here the CDR3 DNA reads TGTGCCAGTAGTTTTCGCGGGAGGGGTAGTGAGCAGTTCTTC. Protein product: CASSFRGRGSEQFF. Looking up the rest from reference TRBV19 and TRBJ2-1 gives the full variable domain: DGGITQSPKYLFRKEGQNVTLSCEQNLNHDAMYWYRQDPGQGLRLIYYSQIVNDFQKGDIAEGYSVSREKKESFPLTVTSAQKNPTAFYLCASSFRGRGSEQFFGPGTRLTVL.

This clone was seen only once. The chain links TRBV4-2 to TRBJ2-2, with 8 bases matching TRBD2. Germline CDR1 is LGHNA and CDR2 is YNFKEQ. With V trimmed by 1 base and J by 7 bases, 8 bases remained unmatched. This CDR3 contains 16 residues. This CDR3 is CASSQAATGGVGELFF. CDR3 DNA sequence: TGTGCCAGCAGCCAAGCCGCCACGGGGGGGGTCGGGGAGCTGTTTTTT.

The chain couples TRBV6-5 to TRBJ1-1; D may be TRBD1 (6 bases). From germline, CDR1 is MNHEY and CDR2 SVGAGI. The CDR3 spans 13 residues. V was pared by 6 bases and J by 1 base, with 9 bases between. CDR3 region: CASRQQGNTEAFF. The DNA of the CDR3 is TGTGCCAGCAGGCAACAGGGGAACACTGAAGCTTTCTTT.

The V and J genes are TRBV7-2 and TRBJ2-7; TRBD1 agrees at 11 bases. There are 16 residues in the CDR3. After removal of 5 bases from V and 3 bases from J, the junction contained 9 bases not matched to a gene. Germline loops: CDR1 SGHTA, CDR2 FQGNSA. The CDR3 DNA reads as TGTGCCAGCAGCACACGCGCCGGGACAGGGGGCTACGAGCAGTACTTC. Translating gives CASSTRAGTGGYEQYF.